A selection of T cell receptor beta chains follows, all from one sample in a study of control samples from healthy donors and cancer patients. Some clones are missing from TCRdb's copy, which holds only in-frame ones; the method was immunoSEQ multiplex PCR. The sample carries some 140,000 clones, 94% recorded once. Sequenced input: blood. Receptors originate from a man between 35 and 55 years old in good health. Each CDR3 is given with its conserved first and last residue. The D gene is left open where the match is weak. Rows give clone size only sometimes, using once, few, many, or a class for an expanded clone.

V gene	D gene	clone size	J gene	CDR3 protein	CDR3 DNA
TRBV4-1	-	-	TRBJ2-5	CASSPLKGDQETQYF	TGCGCCAGCAGCCCCCTTAAGGGAGATCAAGAGACCCAGTACTTC
TRBV18	TRBD1	once	TRBJ2-5	CASSPTSRDRESTETQYF	TGTGCCAGCTCACCAACCAGTAGGGACAGGGAATCTACGGAGACCCAGTACTTC
TRBV18	-	-	TRBJ2-4	CASSFGPENIQYF	TGTGCCAGCTCGTTCGGGCCTGAGAACATTCAGTACTTC
TRBV3-1/TRBV3-2	-	-	TRBJ2-3	CASSQLADTQYF	TGTGCCAGCAGTCAACTAGCAGATACGCAGTATTTT
TRBV5-1	TRBD1	once	TRBJ1-4	CASSPGVDRGREKLFF	TGCGCCAGCAGCCCCGGGGTGGACAGGGGAAGGGAAAAACTGTTTTTT
TRBV11-2	-	once	TRBJ2-7	CASSIQGYEQYF	TGTGCCAGCAGCATACAGGGATACGAGCAGTACTTC
TRBV7-9	-	-	TRBJ1-4	CASSATPFF	TGTGCCAGCAGCGCCACCCCGTTTTTT
TRBV7-9	-	-	TRBJ1-2	CASKGEGVHYGYTF	TGTGCCAGCAAGGGAGAAGGAGTCCACTATGGCTACACCTTC
TRBV10-2	-	once	TRBJ2-4	CASSESSIPLAKNIQYF	TGCGCCAGCAGTGAGAGTTCCATCCCTTTAGCCAAAAACATTCAGTACTTC
TRBV15	-	-	TRBJ1-1	CATSRDFKNTEAFF	TGTGCCACCAGCAGAGATTTCAAGAACACTGAAGCTTTCTTT